This entry lists 8 T cell receptor beta chains sequenced from one sample in a study of blood T cells in healthy people across ages. For the second PCR, which ran for about 6 to 11 cycles, a sample-barcoded 5' primer and a J-beta primer mix were used. TCRdb passed the 5' RACE reads through MiXCR, listing each CDR3 protein once. The profile shows 750,000 to 950,000 distinct CDR3 sequences, roughly 26% of them singletons. These sequences were also reported in another study, on T cells of mothers and their children.

The sequenced material came from blood. The receptor set was obtained from a boy aged 5-17 years in good health.

V is TRBV5-1 and J is TRBJ2-7; maybe TRBD1 (6 bases). V was shortened by 1 base and J by 5 bases, with 13 bases between the two germline ends. This CDR3 comprises 14 residues. CDR1 SGHRS and CDR2 YFSETQ come from the germline V gene. The CDR3 sequence: CASSLQGRIDEQYF. DNA of the CDR3: TGCGCCAGCAGCTTGCAGGGGCGCATCGACGAGCAGTACTTC.

The table lists this clonotype with many counts. The rearrangement joins TRBV20-1 to TRBJ2-5, with 9 bases identical to TRBD2. The junction had 10 bases not matched to a gene; V was cut back by 6 bases and J by 5 bases. The germline gives CDR1 DFQATT, CDR2 SNEGSKA (reference sequence). The CDR3 is 14 residues long. CDR3 in amino acids: CSADPGTSFETQYF. CDR3 nucleotide sequence: TGCAGTGCCGACCCCGGGACTAGCTTCGAGACCCAGTACTTC.

The V call is TRBV10-2, the J call TRBJ2-6; D might be TRBD1 (5 bases). The V gene's germline CDR1 is WSHSY and CDR2 SAAADI. The germline V and J ends were trimmed by 6 bases and 3 bases, with 21 bases remaining between them. This CDR3 comprises 18 residues. The CDR3 coding sequence is TGCGCCAGCAGACCGACACAGGCCCCTGAGGATGGGGCCAACGTCCTGACTTTC. Translating gives CASRPTQAPEDGANVLTF.

The chain joins TRBV3-1 to TRBJ2-5, with TRBD2 matching over 9 bases. The DNA end favors TRBJ2-7, so the J call may be wrong. This CDR3 is 15 amino acids long. CDR1 is LGHDT and CDR2 is YNNKEL in the germline V gene (reference sequence). The CDR3 loop is CASSVRGGQPYEQYF. The CDR3 nucleotides read TGTGCCAGCAGCGTGCGGGGGGGCCAACCCTACGAGCAGTACTTC.

The chain couples TRBV30 to TRBJ1-2, with D maybe TRBD1 (6 bases). Germline CDR1 is GTSNPN and CDR2 is SVGIG (reference sequence). This CDR3 spans 16 amino acids. V gave up 4 bases and J gave up 2 bases, with 20 bases separating them. The CDR3 loop is CAWTPSGASANYGYTF. In DNA, the CDR3 is TGTGCCTGGACGCCCTCGGGGGCTAGCGCCAACTATGGCTACACCTTC.

The V and J genes are TRBV12-3 or TRBV12-4 and TRBJ2-5; 9 bases are shared with TRBD1. The CDR3 consists of 15 residues. J lost 5 bases, V lost 3 bases, and 7 bases had no gene match. CDR3 sequence: CASSFWDRAPETQYF. DNA for the CDR3: TGTGCCAGCAGTTTTTGGGACAGGGCCCCCGAGACCCAGTACTTC.

This rearrangement joins TRBV2 to TRBJ2-1, with D perhaps matching TRBD1 (6 bases). There are 15 residues in the CDR3. Germline loops: CDR1 SNHLY, CDR2 FYNNEI. Trimming left V 11 bases short and J 4 bases short, with 21 bases between. The CDR3 region is CARKPLTGPYNEQFF. In DNA form, the CDR3 reads TGTGCCCGCAAGCCTTTGACAGGACCGTACAATGAGCAGTTCTTC.

Turning to this clonotype: The junction does not match germline at one end; this may be a read error. J is TRBJ1-2 and V is TRBV20-1; D possibly corresponds to TRBD1 (6 bases). Looked up from germline, CDR1 is DFQATT and CDR2 is SNEGSKA (reference sequence). CDR3 length: 16 residues. CDR3 DNA sequence: TGCAGTGTTAAAACAGGGCCCCAACCCCTTAACTATGGCTACCCCTTC. Amino acids: CSVKTGPQPLNYGYPF.